In its sample, the clone carrying this T cell receptor (beta chain) was seen once. What it binds is not known. CDR3 length: 15 amino acids. The germline V gene has CDR1 SGHRS and CDR2 YFSETQ. After removal of 3 bases from V and 6 bases from J, the junction contained 10 bases not matched to a gene. This table comes from immunoSEQ multiplex PCR, and its TCRdb copy is limited to in-frame clones, with some not included. The profile shows about 42,000 clones, around 88% of them singletons. This sample stems from a study of T cell responses to AZD1222 COVID-19 vaccine. Study outcomes and limitations: Spike-specific TCR depth and breadth grew after two AZD1222 doses. Females made up more of the donors, who were largely white British, and clonal diversity may have come out too low. Per reports, nearly half of all spike-specific TCRs target regions that are unmutated in variants.

The material sequenced was peripheral blood, taken 28 days after the second AZD1222 dose. The sequence came from an adult who received the AZD1222 COVID-19 vaccine. This chain uses TRBV5-1 with TRBJ1-1, with 8 positions matching TRBD1. The CDR3 region has the DNA TGCGCCAGCAGCTGGGCGGACAGGGAGGGCTCTGAAGCTTTCTTT. Protein product: CASSWADREGSEAFF. Variable domain in full (rest from reference TRBV5-1 and TRBJ1-1): KAGVTQTPRYLIKTRGQQVTLSCSPISGHRSVSWYQQTPGQGLQFLFEYFSETQRNKGNFPGRFSGRQFSNSRSEMNVSTLELGDSALYLCASSWADREGSEAFFGQGTRLTVV.